This T cell receptor beta chain was sequenced in a study of chemoradiotherapy in HPV16-positive cancers. Sequencing used immunoSEQ multiplex PCR; TCRdb keeps in-frame clones, though not all of them. The table has some 14,000 clones, roughly nine tenths seen once. Overall study findings and caveats: Candidate HPV-specific clones and E7-related TCR motifs grew in tumor during treatment.

Samples were taken several times over chemoradiotherapy. In the case of this clone: Its matching antigen is unknown.

The germline V gene encodes CDR1 SGHDN and CDR2 FVKESK. V trimming: 0 bases; J trimming: 6 bases; junction bases outside the gene matches: 4. This CDR3 has 15 residues. The TCR originated in a human donor with HPV-associated anogenital cancer. The chain joins TRBV14 to TRBJ2-1, with TRBD2 matching 8 bases. Sequencing was performed on tumor tissue, taken from a patient who underwent chemoradiotherapy. CDR3 coding DNA: TGTGCCAGCAGCCAAGATCGGGGACTAGTCAATGAGCAGTTCTTC. Translated: CASSQDRGLVNEQFF.